This T cell receptor beta chain was obtained from a study of T cell responses to AZD1222 COVID-19 vaccine. The overall study: Pooling was applied to second doses at about 4 or about 12 weeks. General observations from the study: Vaccine-associated CD4 TCRs ranged over spike, dominating at 160-218 and 743-854. The breadth and depth of Spike-specific TCRs increased once two AZD1222 doses had been given.

Assay: immunoSEQ multiplex PCR; the TCRdb copy retains only in-frame clones and omits some. The sample lists 150,000 to 200,000 clones; 85% to 95% were seen once. In regard to this clone: Antigen: not known.

The CDR3 runs to 14 residues. Trimming at V came to 7 bases and at J to 0 bases, leaving 1 base not matched to a gene. Germline CDR1 reads KGHDR; CDR2 reads SFDVKD. This sequence joins TRBV24-1 and TRBJ2-2; 7 bases line up with TRBD2. Sequenced here: peripheral blood, sampled on day 0 of AZD1222 vaccination. The receptor's source is an adult in good health. The CDR3 DNA follows: TGTGCCACCAGAGCGGGACCGAACACCGGGGAGCTGTTTTTT. Encoded protein: CATRAGPNTGELFF.